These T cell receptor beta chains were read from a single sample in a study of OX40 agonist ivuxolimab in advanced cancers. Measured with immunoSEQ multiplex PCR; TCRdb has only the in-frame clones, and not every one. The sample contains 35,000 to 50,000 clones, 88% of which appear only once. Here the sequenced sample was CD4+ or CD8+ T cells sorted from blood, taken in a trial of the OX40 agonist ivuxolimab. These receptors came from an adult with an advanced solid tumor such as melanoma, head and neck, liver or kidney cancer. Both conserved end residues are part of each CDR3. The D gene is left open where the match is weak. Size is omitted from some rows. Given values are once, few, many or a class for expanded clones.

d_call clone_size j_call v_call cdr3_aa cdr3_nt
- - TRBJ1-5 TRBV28 CASSYGTVGGSNQPQHF TGTGCCAGCAGTTATGGGACTGTAGGAGGTAGCAATCAGCCCCAGCATTTT
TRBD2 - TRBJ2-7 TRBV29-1 CSVLTGTSYEQYF TGCAGCGTTCTCACCGGGACTAGCTACGAGCAGTACTTC
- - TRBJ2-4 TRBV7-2 CASSLAVAMNIQYF TGTGCCAGCAGCTTAGCGGTGGCGATGAACATTCAGTACTTC
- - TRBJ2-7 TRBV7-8 CASSLGRGSPSYEQYF TGTGCCAGCAGCTTAGGGCGGGGTTCCCCATCCTACGAGCAGTACTTC
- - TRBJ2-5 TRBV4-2 CASSQERSTGRTQYF TGTGCCAGCAGCCAAGAGAGGTCAACAGGGCGGACCCAGTACTTC
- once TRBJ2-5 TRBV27 CASSLGFRETQYF TGTGCCAGCAGTTTGGGTTTTCGGGAGACCCAGTACTTC
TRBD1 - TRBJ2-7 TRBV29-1 CSVSGTDLGEQYF TGCAGCGTTTCCGGGACAGATCTCGGCGAGCAGTACTTC
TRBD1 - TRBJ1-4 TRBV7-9 CASSGLQGGEKLFF TGTGCCAGCAGCGGGCTACAGGGGGGCGAAAAACTGTTTTTT
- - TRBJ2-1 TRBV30 CAWRGGAQFF TGTGCCTGGAGAGGGGGGGCCCAGTTCTTC
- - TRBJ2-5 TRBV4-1 CASSLGGRGTQYF TGCGCCAGCAGCCTTGGCGGGCGGGGGACCCAGTACTTC
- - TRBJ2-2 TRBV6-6 CASSYYRASNTGELFF TGTGCCAGCAGTTACTACCGGGCCTCGAACACCGGGGAGCTGTTTTTT
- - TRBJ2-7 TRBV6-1 CASSELGIFYEQYF TGTGCCAGCAGTGAACTGGGCATCTTCTACGAGCAGTACTTC
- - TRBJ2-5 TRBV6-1 CASSEFGVEQTQYF TGTGCCAGCAGTGAATTTGGGGTGGAGCAGACCCAGTACTTC
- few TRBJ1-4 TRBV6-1 CASSVLTGTLEKLFF TGTGCCAGCAGTGTCCTTACAGGGACCCTCGAAAAACTGTTTTTT
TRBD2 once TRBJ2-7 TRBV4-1 CASSQGSGAYEQYF TGCGCCAGCAGCCAAGGTAGCGGGGCTTACGAGCAGTACTTC
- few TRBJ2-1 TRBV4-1 CASSQSNEQFF TGCGCCAGCAGCCAATCCAATGAGCAGTTCTTC
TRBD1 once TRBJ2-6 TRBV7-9 CASIWTGSSGANVLTF TGTGCCAGCATCTGGACAGGGAGCTCTGGGGCCAACGTCCTGACTTTC
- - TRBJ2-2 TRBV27 CASSITGNGELFF TGTGCCAGCTCGATAACGGGGAACGGGGAGCTGTTTTTT
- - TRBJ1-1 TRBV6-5 CASSWGAEAFF TGTGCCAGCAGTTGGGGGGCTGAAGCTTTCTTT
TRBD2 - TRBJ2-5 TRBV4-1 CASSQDSRLAVVGTQYF TGCGCCAGCAGCCAAGATAGTCGACTAGCGGTTGTAGGGACCCAGTACTTC
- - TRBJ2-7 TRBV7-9 CASSSHYEQYF TGTGCCAGCAGCAGCCACTACGAGCAGTACTTC
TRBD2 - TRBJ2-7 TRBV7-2 CASNQLAGDYEQYF TGTGCCAGCAACCAACTAGCGGGAGACTACGAGCAGTACTTC
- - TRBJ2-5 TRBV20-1 CSAIHQETQYF TGCAGTGCGATTCACCAAGAGACCCAGTACTTC
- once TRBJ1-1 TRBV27 CASSLFSGGNTEAFF TGTGCCAGCAGTTTATTCTCGGGCGGAAACACTGAAGCTTTCTTT
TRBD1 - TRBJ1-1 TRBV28 CASSLWDRADTEAFF TGTGCCAGCAGTTTATGGGACAGGGCAGACACTGAAGCTTTCTTT
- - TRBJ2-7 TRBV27 CASSPSNYVGYEQYF TGTGCCAGCAGTCCCTCAAATTATGTGGGCTACGAGCAGTACTTC
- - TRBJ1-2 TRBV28 CASSDRPGEGYTF TGTGCCAGCAGTGATAGACCAGGGGAAGGCTACACCTTC
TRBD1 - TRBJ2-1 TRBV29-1 CSGGQGRNEQFF TGCAGCGGGGGACAGGGGCGGAATGAGCAGTTCTTC
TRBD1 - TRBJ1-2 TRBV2 CAGVGTDHGYTF TGTGCCGGGGTTGGGACAGACCATGGCTACACCTTC
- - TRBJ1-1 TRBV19 CASSIGIQMTEAFF TGTGCCAGTAGTATAGGGATTCAAATGACTGAAGCTTTCTTT
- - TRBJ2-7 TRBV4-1 CASSQEDGIYEQYF TGCGCCAGCAGCCAAGAAGACGGGATCTACGAGCAGTACTTC
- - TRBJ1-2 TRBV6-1 CASSPNLYGYTF TGTGCCAGCAGCCCCAATCTCTATGGCTACACCTTC